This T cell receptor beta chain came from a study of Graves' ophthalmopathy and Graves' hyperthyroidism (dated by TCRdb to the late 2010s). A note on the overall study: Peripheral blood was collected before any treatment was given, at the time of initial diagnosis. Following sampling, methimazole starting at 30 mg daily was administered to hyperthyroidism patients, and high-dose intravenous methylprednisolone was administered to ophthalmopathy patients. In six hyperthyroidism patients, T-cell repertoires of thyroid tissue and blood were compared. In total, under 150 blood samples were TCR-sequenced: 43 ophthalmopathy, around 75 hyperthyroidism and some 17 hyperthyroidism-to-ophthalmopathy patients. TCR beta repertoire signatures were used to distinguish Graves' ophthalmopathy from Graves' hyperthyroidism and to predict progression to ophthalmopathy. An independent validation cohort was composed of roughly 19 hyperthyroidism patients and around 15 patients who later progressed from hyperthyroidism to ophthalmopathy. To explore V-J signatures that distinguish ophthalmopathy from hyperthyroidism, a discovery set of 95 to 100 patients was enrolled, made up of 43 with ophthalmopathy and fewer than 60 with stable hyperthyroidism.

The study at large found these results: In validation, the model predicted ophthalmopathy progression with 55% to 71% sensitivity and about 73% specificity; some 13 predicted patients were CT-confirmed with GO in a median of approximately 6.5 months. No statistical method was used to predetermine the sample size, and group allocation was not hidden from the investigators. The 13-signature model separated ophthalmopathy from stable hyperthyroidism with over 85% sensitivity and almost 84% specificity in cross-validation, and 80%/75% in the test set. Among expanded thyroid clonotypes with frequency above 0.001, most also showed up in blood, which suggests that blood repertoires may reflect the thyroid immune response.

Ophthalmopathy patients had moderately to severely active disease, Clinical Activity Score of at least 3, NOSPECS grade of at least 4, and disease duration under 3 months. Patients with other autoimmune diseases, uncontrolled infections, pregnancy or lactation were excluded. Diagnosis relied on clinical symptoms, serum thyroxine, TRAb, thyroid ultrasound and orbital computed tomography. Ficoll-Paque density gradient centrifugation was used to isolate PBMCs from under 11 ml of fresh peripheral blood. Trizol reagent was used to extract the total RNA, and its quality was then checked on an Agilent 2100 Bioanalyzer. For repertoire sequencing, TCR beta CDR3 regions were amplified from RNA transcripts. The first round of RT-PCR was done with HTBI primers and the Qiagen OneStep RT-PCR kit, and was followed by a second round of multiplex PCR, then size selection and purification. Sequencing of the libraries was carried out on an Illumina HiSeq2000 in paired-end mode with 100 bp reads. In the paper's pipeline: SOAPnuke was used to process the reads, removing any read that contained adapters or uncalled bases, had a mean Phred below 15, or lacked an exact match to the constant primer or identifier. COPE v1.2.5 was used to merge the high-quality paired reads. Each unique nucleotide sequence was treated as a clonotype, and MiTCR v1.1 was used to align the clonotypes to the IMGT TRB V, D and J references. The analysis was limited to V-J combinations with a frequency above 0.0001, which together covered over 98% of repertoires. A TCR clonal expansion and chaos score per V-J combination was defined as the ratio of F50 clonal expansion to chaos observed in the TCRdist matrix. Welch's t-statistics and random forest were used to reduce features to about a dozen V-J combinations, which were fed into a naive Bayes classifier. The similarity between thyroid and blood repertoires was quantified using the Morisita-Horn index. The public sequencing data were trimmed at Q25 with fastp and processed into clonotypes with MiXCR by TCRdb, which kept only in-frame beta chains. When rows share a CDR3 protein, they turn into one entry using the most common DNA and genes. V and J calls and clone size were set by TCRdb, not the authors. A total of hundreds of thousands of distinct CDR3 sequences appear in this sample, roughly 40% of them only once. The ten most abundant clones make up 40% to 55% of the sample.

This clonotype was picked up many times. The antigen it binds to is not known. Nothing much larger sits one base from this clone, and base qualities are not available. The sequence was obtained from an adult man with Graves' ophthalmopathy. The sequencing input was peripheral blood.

The CDR3 reads CASRPLGTKTYQETQYF. In nucleotides, the sequence is TGCGCCAGCAGACCCCTCGGAACCAAGACGTACCAAGAGACCCAGTACTTC. The chain is made from TRBV10-2 and TRBJ2-5; the D gene identity is not certain. The trim is 6 bases for V and 0 bases for J, with a gap of 20 bases between the germline ends. The germline V gene yields WSHSY for CDR1 and SAAADI for CDR2. The CDR3 contains 17 residues, cysteine and phenylalanine counted. The kept DNA is CDR3 alone, 51 bases in frame from the first base.